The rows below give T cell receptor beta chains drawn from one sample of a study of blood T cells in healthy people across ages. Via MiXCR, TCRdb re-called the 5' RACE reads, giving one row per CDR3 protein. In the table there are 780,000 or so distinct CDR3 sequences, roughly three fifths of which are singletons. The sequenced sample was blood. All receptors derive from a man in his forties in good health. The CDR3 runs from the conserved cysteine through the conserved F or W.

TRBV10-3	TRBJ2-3	CAIGRDASTDTQYF
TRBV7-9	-	CASSLIDSGSNEQFF
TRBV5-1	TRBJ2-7	CASIPDGGPYEQYF
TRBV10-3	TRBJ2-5	CAISGSGQGVMETQYF
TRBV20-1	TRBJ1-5	CSAKELGTGVNHQPQHF
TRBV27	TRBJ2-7	CASSLLSRLYEQYF
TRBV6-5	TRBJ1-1	CASSYTGTGERAFF
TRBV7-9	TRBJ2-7	CASSDPGDSSSYEQYF
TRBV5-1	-	CASRSDRRVYEQYF
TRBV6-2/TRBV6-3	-	CASSLTTARETQYF
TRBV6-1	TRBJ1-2	CASNTGGPYGYTF
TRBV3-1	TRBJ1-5	CASSQAHRGDQPQHF
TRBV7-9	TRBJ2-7	CASSLLPSYEQYF
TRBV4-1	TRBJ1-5	CASSRIWPNQPQHF
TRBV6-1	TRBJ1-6	CASSPSRATTGQGSPLHF
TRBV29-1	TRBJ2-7	CSAQLAGPVDEQYF
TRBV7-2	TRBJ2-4	CASSWGSMGGVPYGQYF